A single sample is the source of the 25 T cell receptor beta chains below, sequenced in a study of T cell repertoires in cytomegalovirus infection. TCRdb re-called the reads through MiXCR, storing one row per CDR3 protein. The profile covers roughly 300,000 distinct CDR3 sequences, with 9.5% appearing a single time and about 4.5% taken by the ten largest. Sequencing input: PBMCs. The receptors come from a human donor in good health (CMV status not recorded). Some clones in this sample may be carry-over from other donors' samples.

This clonotype was seen only a few times. This sequence joins TRBV7-6 and TRBJ2-3, with 12 bases that match TRBD2. Per the germline V gene, CDR1 is SGHVS and CDR2 is FNYEAQ. V dropped 5 bases and J dropped 5; count of bases not matched to a gene: 5. CDR3 size: 15 residues. CDR3 loop: CASSLTSGGKDTQYF. The CDR3 DNA reads TGTGCCAGCAGCCTGACTAGCGGGGGAAAAGATACGCAGTATTTT.

This clonotype came up many times. The chain is built from TRBV6-5 and TRBJ1-1; TRBD1 matches 11 bases. Germline V gives CDR1 MNHEY, CDR2 SVGAGI. The CDR3 runs 15 residues. V lost 4 bases, J lost 5 bases, and 6 bases stayed unmatched. CDR3 amino acids: CASSSGTGGGTEAFF. The CDR3 bases are TGTGCCAGCAGTTCGGGGACAGGGGGGGGTACTGAAGCTTTCTTT.

This rearrangement joins TRBV6-2 or TRBV6-3 to TRBJ2-1; D is possibly TRBD1 or TRBD2 (5 bases each). Trimming pared 8 bases from V and 2 bases from J, leaving 19 bases between. Germline V CDR1 and CDR2: MNHEY, SVGEGT. This CDR3 is built from 16 residues. In DNA, the CDR3 is TGTGCCAGCTCTTCATCGGGACGCAGCCCCTACAATGAGCAGTTCTTC. Translation: CASSSSGRSPYNEQFF.

This clonotype has more than one count but fewer than ten. The chain carries TRBV5-1 and TRBJ2-1, with D uncertain. The CDR3 has 16 residues. Germline V gene data show CDR1 as SGHRS and CDR2 as YFSETQ. V lost 0 bases to trimming and J lost 0 bases, with 10 bases between them. The chain's CDR3 is CASSLVVASSYNEQFF. Written as DNA, the CDR3 is TGCGCCAGCAGCTTGGTTGTCGCCAGCTCCTACAATGAGCAGTTCTTC.

This clonotype was observed a few times. The rearrangement links TRBV9 to TRBJ1-6; 7 bases are a match to TRBD1. Germline V gene lookup returns CDR1 SGDLS and CDR2 YYNGEE. The CDR3 length is 14 residues. Unmatched junction bases numbered 1, after V lost 1 base and J lost 6 bases. This CDR3 is CASSVTGANSPLHF. The CDR3 DNA follows: TGTGCCAGCAGCGTAACAGGGGCTAATTCACCCCTCCACTTT.

This sequence joins TRBV7-3 and TRBJ2-3; no definite D call. Trimming pared 1 base from V and 0 bases from J, leaving 8 bases between. This CDR3 spans 15 amino acids. Germline CDR1 and CDR2: SGHTA and FQGTGA. CDR3 coding DNA: TGTGCCAGCAGCTTAATAGCCGCGAGCACAGATACGCAGTATTTT. Translated, it gives CASSLIAASTDTQYF.

This clonotype was recorded many times. The chain uses TRBV7-2 and TRBJ2-1; no clear D. There are 12 residues in the CDR3. Germline-derived CDR1 and CDR2 are SGHTA and FQGNSA. Deletions cut 3 bases from V and 6 bases from J, with 6 bases between. The CDR3 DNA is TGTGCCAGCAGCTTCTTGGTCAATGAGCAGTTCTTC. Translated, it gives CASSFLVNEQFF.

In this sample, this clonotype turned up a few times. J is TRBJ1-2 and V is TRBV6-6; D remains unclear. Germline loops: CDR1 MNHNY, CDR2 SVGAGI (reference sequence). Trimming shortened V by 0 bases and J by 7 bases, and 18 bases separated the two germline ends. This CDR3 contains 16 residues. CDR3 sequence (DNA): TGTGCCAGCAGTTACTCGAGAGGGCGGCAGGTCCGTGGCTACACCTTC. Protein: CASSYSRGRQVRGYTF.

The chain uses TRBV7-2 and TRBJ1-1; 8 bases align to TRBD1. V lost 4 bases and J lost 4; bases outside the gene matches: 5. This CDR3 comprises 14 residues. Germline-derived CDR1 and CDR2 are SGHTA and FQGNSA. This CDR3 reads CASSSRQGITEAFF. DNA of the CDR3: TGTGCCAGCAGCTCCCGACAGGGGATCACTGAAGCTTTCTTT.

This chain connects TRBV28 to TRBJ2-3; TRBD1 aligns across 7 bases. J gave up 0 bases and V 6 bases, and 6 bases lay outside the gene matches. CDR1 is MDHEN and CDR2 is SYDVKM in the germline V gene. This CDR3 is 15 amino acids long. For the CDR3, the DNA is TGTGCCAGCAGCCGGGGACAGCCGAGCACAGATACGCAGTATTTT. Translation: CASSRGQPSTDTQYF.

This clonotype was observed a few times. The chain links TRBV10-3 to TRBJ2-3; TRBD1 might be the D (6 bases). V lost 2 bases and J lost 2, with 8 bases in between. Germline V CDR1 and CDR2: ENHRY, SYGVKD. The CDR3 contains 14 residues. The CDR3 nucleotides read TGTGCCATCAGTGAGGGGGGCCCCACAGATACGCAGTATTTT. Its translation: CAISEGGPTDTQYF.

This clonotype was recorded at least ten times. DNA for the CDR3: TGTGCCAGCAGCGTCACTAGCGGGGGGGGGGGGAAAACAGATACGCAGTATTTT. It specifies CASSVTSGGGGKTDTQYF. This chain links TRBV7-2 with TRBJ2-3, with 13 bases matching TRBD2. This CDR3 region has 18 residues. V lost 5 bases and J lost 3; bases outside the gene matches: 11. Per germline, CDR1 SGHTA and CDR2 FQGNSA. Looking up the rest from reference TRBV7-2 and TRBJ2-3 gives the full variable domain: GAGVSQSPSNKVTEKGKDVELRCDPISGHTALYWYRQSLGQGLEFLIYFQGNSAPDKSGLPSDRFSAERTGGSVSTLTIQRTQQEDSAVYLCASSVTSGGGGKTDTQYFGPGTRLTVL.

This clonotype has at least ten counts. The chain couples TRBV7-2 to TRBJ2-5; TRBD2 aligns across 10 bases. CDR1 is SGHTA and CDR2 is FQGNSA in the germline V gene. After removal of 5 bases from V and 1 base from J, the junction contained 13 bases not matched to a gene. The CDR3 contains 18 residues. This CDR3 reads CASSKRALAGAPQETQYF. The DNA for the CDR3 is TGTGCCAGCAGCAAGAGGGCCCTAGCGGGAGCTCCCCAAGAGACCCAGTACTTC.

The V gene is TRBV28, the J gene TRBJ2-5, with D possibly being TRBD1 or TRBD2 (5 bases each). This CDR3 is 13 amino acids long. With 7 bases removed from V and 3 bases from J, the gap between germline ends came to 12 bases. Germline V gene sequence: CDR1 MDHEN, CDR2 SYDVKM. The CDR3 DNA is TGTGCCAGCATTGGGGGTAGGGAAGAGACCCAGTACTTC. Translating it yields CASIGGREETQYF.

This chain connects TRBV7-3 to TRBJ1-6; D unresolved. CDR1 and CDR2 (germline): SGHTA, FQGTGA. Trimming cost V 5 bases and J 9 bases, with 17 bases left between them. The CDR3 is 15 residues long. The CDR3 sequence is CASSADSPGSSPLHF. CDR3 sequence (DNA): TGTGCCAGCAGCGCGGACTCTCCTGGGAGTTCACCCCTCCACTTT. Full variable domain (outside the CDR3, taken from reference TRBV7-3 and TRBJ1-6): GAGVSQTPSNKVTEKGKYVELRCDPISGHTALYWYRQSLGQGPEFLIYFQGTGAADDSGLPNDRFFAVRPEGSVSTLKIQRTERGDSAVYLCASSADSPGSSPLHFGNGTRLTVT.

This chain uses TRBV19 with TRBJ1-1, with a weak D call TRBD1 (6 bases). V lost 9 bases to trimming and J lost 4 bases, with 12 bases between them. The CDR3 contains 12 residues. The V gene's germline CDR1 is LNHDA and CDR2 SQIVND (reference sequence). The CDR3 loop reads CARKKGGTEAFF. The DNA of the CDR3 is TGTGCCAGAAAAAAGGGGGGCACTGAAGCTTTCTTT.

This clonotype has just a few counts. The chain is built from TRBV7-6 and TRBJ1-2; D is perhaps TRBD1 (6 bases). The germline V and J ends were trimmed by 2 bases and 2 bases, with 9 bases remaining between them. The CDR3 extends over 14 amino acids. Germline assignment: CDR1 SGHVS and CDR2 FNYEAQ. In nucleotides, the CDR3 is TGTGCCAGCAGCTTACAGGGGATGAACTATGGCTACACCTTC. This codes for CASSLQGMNYGYTF.

This clonotype was recorded a few times. The chain is built from TRBV6-1 and TRBJ1-3; TRBD1 matches 8 bases. The germline V gene has CDR1 MNHNS and CDR2 SASEGT. This CDR3 has 16 amino acids. V was pared by 5 bases and J by 4 bases, with 10 bases of the junction left unmatched. The CDR3 is CASSSGTGNSGNTIYF. The CDR3 coding sequence is TGTGCCAGCAGTTCCGGGACAGGAAACTCCGGAAACACCATATATTTT.

This sequence joins TRBV4-3 and TRBJ1-4, with no clear D. There are 19 residues in the CDR3. V gave up 0 bases and J gave up 1 base, with 18 bases separating them. Germline CDR1 and CDR2: LGHNA and YSLEER. For the CDR3, the DNA is TGCGCCAGCAGCCAAGATATTTCTAATTTAGGTGGAACTAATGAAAAACTGTTTTTT. Protein: CASSQDISNLGGTNEKLFF.

The sample holds many counts of this clonotype. The chain uses TRBV7-9 and TRBJ2-7; D unresolved. Trimming took off 5 bases at V and 3 bases at J, with 8 bases between the two ends. Per germline, CDR1 SEHNR and CDR2 FQNEAQ (reference sequence). This CDR3 has 12 residues. Written as DNA, the CDR3 is TGTGCCAGCAGCGAATCTAGCTACGAGCAGTACTTC. Protein: CASSESSYEQYF. Using reference TRBV7-9 and TRBJ2-7 for the parts outside the CDR3, the full variable domain is DTGVSQNPRHKITKRGQNVTFRCDPISEHNRLYWYRQTLGQGPEFLTYFQNEAQLEKSRLLSDRFSAERPKGSFSTLEIQRTEQGDSAMYLCASSESSYEQYFGPGTRLTVT.

This clonotype was counted many times. V is TRBV7-2 and J is TRBJ2-7; TRBD1 agrees at 7 bases. CDR1 is SGHTA, CDR2 FQGNSA, per germline. The CDR3 extends over 14 amino acids. The ends lost 5 bases at V and 2 bases at J; junction bases unmatched: 6. The CDR3 reads CASSQPGQPYEQYF. CDR3 DNA: TGTGCCAGCAGCCAGCCGGGACAGCCCTACGAGCAGTACTTC.

The chain joins TRBV11-2 to TRBJ1-2, with D tentatively TRBD1 (6 bases). The CDR3 has 13 residues. Between the trimmed V and J ends, which lost 8 bases and 4 bases, there was a span of 14 bases. Germline values: CDR1 SGHAT, CDR2 FQNNGV. The CDR3 region is CASGNRVSYGYTF. CDR3 DNA sequence: TGTGCCAGCGGTAACAGGGTTTCCTATGGCTACACCTTC.

This clonotype was seen at least ten times. This chain connects TRBV7-2 to TRBJ1-3; 10 bases agree with TRBD1. Trimming cost V 5 bases and J 0 bases; bases outside gene matches: 7. Germline CDR1 SGHTA, CDR2 FQGNSA. The CDR3 contains 17 residues. In DNA form, the CDR3 reads TGTGCCAGCAGCATCGGGACAGGGGCTCGCTCTGGAAACACCATATATTTT. Its protein product is CASSIGTGARSGNTIYF.

V gene TRBV6-6 combines with J gene TRBJ1-5, with D possibly being TRBD1 (6 bases). Trimming removed 2 bases at V and 4 bases at J, with 12 bases between. Per the germline V gene, CDR1 is MNHNY and CDR2 is SVGAGI (reference sequence). The CDR3 loop spans 15 amino acids. CDR3 nucleotides: TGTGCCAGCAGTTACGAGGGGGTAGGGAATCAGCCCCAGCATTTT. This translates into CASSYEGVGNQPQHF.

This clonotype has ten or more counts. The chain employs TRBV7-2 and TRBJ2-1; 9 bases match TRBD2. Unmatched junction bases numbered 9, after V lost 6 bases and J lost 3 bases. The CDR3 sequence is 16 residues long. Germline values: CDR1 SGHTA, CDR2 FQGNSA. The CDR3 is CASRGNSGSNYNEQFF. CDR3 DNA: TGTGCCAGCAGGGGGAATAGCGGGAGTAACTACAATGAGCAGTTCTTC.